This T cell receptor beta chain was sequenced in a study of blood T cell repertoires in COVID-19. On the study more broadly: Samples came from the United States, Italy and Spain, spanning acute and convalescent COVID-19.

The CDR3 has 16 amino acids. The germline gives CDR1 MNHEY, CDR2 SVGAGI. J was trimmed by 5 bases and V by 0 bases; bases with no gene match: 4. The method was immunoSEQ multiplex PCR; TCRdb's version includes in-frame clones alone and lacks a portion of them. The sample shows roughly 340,000 clones, around nine tenths of them seen only once. This TCR was sampled from a woman aged 18-29 years who had recovered from COVID-19. Material: peripheral blood. This rearrangement joins TRBV6-5 to TRBJ2-1; TRBD2 aligns across 10 bases. The CDR3 protein is CASSYSGLAVNNEQFF. The CDR3 nucleotides are TGTGCCAGCAGTTACTCCGGACTAGCGGTTAACAATGAGCAGTTCTTC.